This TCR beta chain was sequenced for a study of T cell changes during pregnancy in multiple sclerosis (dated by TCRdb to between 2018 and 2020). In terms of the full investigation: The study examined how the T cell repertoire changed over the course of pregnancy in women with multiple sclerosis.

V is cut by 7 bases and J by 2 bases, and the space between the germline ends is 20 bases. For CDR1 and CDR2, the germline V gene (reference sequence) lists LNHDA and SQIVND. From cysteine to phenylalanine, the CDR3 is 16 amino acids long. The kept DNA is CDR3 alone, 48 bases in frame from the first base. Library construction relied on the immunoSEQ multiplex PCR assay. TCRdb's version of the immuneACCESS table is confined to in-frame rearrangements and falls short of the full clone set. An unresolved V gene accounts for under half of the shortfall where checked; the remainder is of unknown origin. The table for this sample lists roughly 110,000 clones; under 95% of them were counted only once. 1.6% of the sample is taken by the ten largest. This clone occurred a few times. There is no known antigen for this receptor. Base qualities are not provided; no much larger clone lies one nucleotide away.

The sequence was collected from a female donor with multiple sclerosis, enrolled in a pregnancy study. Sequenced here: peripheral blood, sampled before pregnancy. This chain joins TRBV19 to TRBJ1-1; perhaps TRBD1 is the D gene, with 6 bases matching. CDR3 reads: CASTPSRGVRNTEAFF. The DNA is TGTGCCAGTACCCCAAGCAGGGGAGTAAGAAACACTGAAGCTTTCTTT.